The present T cell receptor (beta chain) was sequenced within a study of T-cell memory formation after mild COVID-19 (dated by TCRdb to 2020 to 2023). In terms of the full investigation: TCR sequence clusters from the two donors were largely donor specific. In two donors, T-cell clones that expanded and contracted after mild COVID-19 were followed by sequencing TCRalpha and TCRbeta repertoires longitudinally. The cohort comprised two young, previously healthy adult volunteers, one female and one male. The paper's findings and limits, for the study overall: Only a couple of mild cases were covered by the study, and larger cohorts that include severe cases with pre-infection samples were considered necessary. Whether the second-wave clones peaking on day 37 were SARS-CoV-2 specific was not confirmed. Contracting CD4+ clones appeared mostly in the CM and EM memory subsets, whereas CD8+ clones were enriched in EMRA. Some responding clones were found in pre-infection memory, which suggests that pre-existing cross-reactive memory T cells took part in the SARS-CoV-2 response. Clones that contracted from day 15 to 85 showed balanced CD4/CD8 phenotypes, whereas a second wave of clones that expanded from day 15 to 37 leaned towards CD4+.

PBMCs were isolated by Ficoll-Paque density gradient centrifugation. Looking up the germline V gene yields CDR1 SGHTA and CDR2 FQGNSA. Cut back by 4 bases and 6 bases, the V and J ends lie 15 bases apart. Including the terminal cysteine and phenylalanine, the CDR3 comprises 15 residues. Only the CDR3 portion is preserved as DNA: 45 bases, with reading frame beginning at the first base. Remarks on this clonotype: Its antigen remains undetermined. The sample holds no much larger clone one base away, and base qualities are not on file.

Sequencing relied on an Illumina NovaSeq 6000. TCRalpha and TCRbeta cDNA libraries were constructed by 5'RACE with constant-segment primers, with sample barcodes and unique molecular identifiers being introduced. RNA was extracted from every sample with Trizol reagent. Libraries were amplified in two PCR steps, with a second sample barcode and Illumina TruSeq adapters added in the second step. Sequencing of libraries was performed on an Illumina NovaSeq with 2 x 150 bp paired-end reads. Regarding the original processing steps: Reads were demultiplexed and collapsed into UMI-guided consensus sequences with migec v1.2.7. Using mixcr v2.1.11, UMI consensuses were aligned to TRA and TRB V and J templates and then assembled into clonotypes. Expanded or contracted clonotypes were those called significant by both edgeR and NoisET, with noise models trained on biological replicates. edgeR calls used a false discovery rate-adjusted p below 0.01 and a log2 fold-change threshold of 1. As an exploratory analysis of dynamics, PCA with hierarchical clustering was applied to max-normalized trajectories of the 1000 most abundant clonotypes. The CD4 or CD8 phenotype of responding clones was assigned using the separately sequenced CD4+ and CD8+ repertoires. TCRdb reworked the public reads: Q25 trimming with fastp, MiXCR clone assembly, productive beta chains retained. Each entry is one CDR3 protein sequence, shown with its most common DNA and genes. The V and J calls here are based on TCRdb, not the publication. This sample has about 190,000 distinct CDR3 sequences in its table, and 8% to 11% of those were observed once. Approximately 2.8% of the sample rests with the top ten.

The V and J segments used are TRBV7-2 and TRBJ1-4; a weak D assignment points to TRBD1 (6 bases agree). This sequence originates from a man younger than 35 who had mild COVID-19 (a few samples of this study predate the infection). The sample titles of this study are shuffled in the database, so cell type and time point are left out; the donor was told from shared clones. Sequenced sample: PBMCs or a T cell subset sorted from them (not recorded which). The base sequence is TGTGCCAGCAGCTGGGGACGGGACACTTATGAAAAACTGTTTTTT. Its translation reads: CASSWGRDTYEKLFF.